The 31 T cell receptor beta chains listed next were all sequenced from one sample in a study of regulatory T cells in long-lasting Graves disease listed by TCRdb under 2021. The time point label of this sample denotes: newly diagnosed GD, antithyroid drugs for less than 3 months. For both TCR sequencing and RNA sequencing, RNA was extracted from PBMCs using TRIzol. Library prep was done by multiplex PCR. Sequencing used an Illumina HiSeq 4000. TCR beta libraries were built with iRepertoire HTBI primers and Arm-PCR amplification of CDR3 regions. The public sequencing data were trimmed at Q25 with fastp and processed into clonotypes with MiXCR by TCRdb, which kept only in-frame beta chains. Each entry merges the rows of one CDR3 protein and shows their most common DNA and genes. The sample contains about 470,000 distinct CDR3 sequences, about 15% of them found a single time. Together, the top ten hold around 15% of the sample.

The same specimen was also included in a second study, on T cells in Graves' hyperthyroidism and ophthalmopathy.

Source: peripheral blood mononuclear cells (PBMCs), taken at new diagnosis, from a patient treated with antithyroid drugs. These receptors all come from a woman aged 25 to 39 with Graves disease. Donor details come from another sample of the same person, matched by shared clones.

The chain recombines TRBV10-3 with TRBJ2-7; D might be TRBD1 or TRBD2, each matching 5 bases. Germline V gene data show CDR1 as ENHRY and CDR2 as SYGVKD. V lost 3 bases, J lost 1 base, and 10 bases lay in between. The CDR3 totals 14 residues. The CDR3 protein is CAISDRDPSYEQYF. DNA for the CDR3: TGTGCCATCAGTGACCGGGACCCATCCTACGAGCAGTACTTC.

J is TRBJ1-6 and V is TRBV7-9; D unclear. This CDR3 is built from 16 residues. Between the trimmed V and J ends, which lost 5 bases and 1 base, there was a span of 12 bases. Germline CDR1 is SEHNR and CDR2 is FQNEAQ (reference sequence). The CDR3 is CASSPMGGSYNSPLHF. The CDR3, as DNA: TGTGCCAGCAGCCCGATGGGTGGGTCCTATAATTCACCCCTCCACTTT.

A few counts support this clonotype. The V gene is TRBV5-4, the J gene TRBJ2-3; D gene unclear. CDR3 length: 13 residues. CDR1 is SGHNT, CDR2 YYREEE, per germline (reference sequence). Trimming took off 4 bases at V and 4 bases at J, with 10 bases between the two ends. CDR3 DNA sequence: TGTGCCAGCAGCACATTTACCGCAGATACGCAGTATTTT. It yields the protein CASSTFTADTQYF.

This clonotype has a count of ten or more. The rearrangement links TRBV11-1 to TRBJ2-7; D is undetermined. The CDR3 has 15 amino acids. With 5 bases removed from V and 3 bases from J, the gap between germline ends came to 17 bases. Germline V lookup: CDR1 SGHAT, CDR2 FQDESV (reference sequence). Written as DNA, the CDR3 is TGTGCCAGCAGCCAACCCCATCAGGCCCGCTACGAGCAGTACTTC. Translation: CASSQPHQARYEQYF.

This clonotype was observed many times. V and J are TRBV7-2 and TRBJ2-7; 12 nucleotides line up with TRBD2. This CDR3 contains 16 residues. Germline trimming cut 7 bases from V and 0 bases from J; bases unmatched to any gene: 7. From germline, CDR1 is SGHTA and CDR2 FQGNSA. The CDR3 sequence: CASTTSGRLSSYEQYF. The CDR3 bases are TGTGCCAGCACTACTAGCGGGAGGCTCAGCTCCTACGAGCAGTACTTC.

This clonotype appeared many times. This chain connects TRBV2 to TRBJ2-7; 13 bases are a match to TRBD2. J was trimmed by 4 bases and V by 11 bases; bases with no gene match: 5. The germline V gene encodes CDR1 SNHLY and CDR2 FYNNEI. The CDR3 has 13 amino acids. CDR3 sequence reads: CALRLAGGYEQYF. The CDR3 DNA is TGTGCCCTACGACTAGCGGGAGGATACGAGCAGTACTTC. Looking up the rest from reference TRBV2 and TRBJ2-7 gives the full variable domain: EPEVTQTPSHQVTQMGQEVILRCVPISNHLYFYWYRQILGQKVEFLVSFYNNEISEKSEIFDDQFSVERPDGSNFTLKIRSTKLEDSAMYFCALRLAGGYEQYFGPGTRLTVT.

In this sample, this clonotype turned up many times. The J gene is TRBJ1-1, the V gene TRBV18; 7 bases map to TRBD1. CDR3 length: 15 residues. V was clipped by 3 bases and J by 1 base; unmatched bases: 5. Germline CDR1 and CDR2: KGHSH and LQKENI. The CDR3, as DNA: TGTGCCAGCTCACCCGGAAGGGACAGGAACACTGAAGCTTTCTTT. This sequence encodes CASSPGRDRNTEAFF. Looking up the rest from reference TRBV18 and TRBJ1-1 gives the full variable domain: NAGVMQNPRHLVRRRGQEARLRCSPMKGHSHVYWYRQLPEEGLKFMVYLQKENIIDESGMPKERFSAEFPKEGPSILRIQQVVRGDSAAYFCASSPGRDRNTEAFFGQGTRLTVV.

Ten or more counts support this clonotype. The genes are TRBV9 and TRBJ2-1; D uncertain. Germline loops: CDR1 SGDLS, CDR2 YYNGEE. The CDR3 contains 14 residues. V lost 0 bases and J lost 10, with 14 bases in between. For the CDR3, the DNA is TGTGCCAGCAGCGTAGTCAACTCCGTGGAGGAGCAGTTCTTC. Translation: CASSVVNSVEEQFF.

This clonotype came up many times. This chain links TRBV15 with TRBJ1-1, with unresolved D. Trimming cost V 7 bases and J 4 bases, with 16 bases left between them. The CDR3 has 14 residues. Germline lookup yields CDR1 LNHNV and CDR2 YYDKDF (reference sequence). Here the CDR3 reads CATTHGRLSTEAFF. DNA of the CDR3: TGTGCCACCACACATGGGCGACTGAGCACTGAAGCTTTCTTT.

The genes are TRBV20-1 and TRBJ1-2; D unclear. Trimming left V 0 bases short and J 4 bases short, with 6 bases between. The CDR3 is made up of 12 amino acids. Germline values: CDR1 DFQATT, CDR2 SNEGSKA (reference sequence). CDR3 sequence: CSARDFPYGYTF. CDR3 bases: TGCAGTGCTAGAGATTTTCCCTATGGCTACACCTTC.

Comments on this clonotype: A much larger clone differs by one base, so this may be a read error. This sequence joins TRBV30 and TRBJ1-5; D is perhaps TRBD1 (5 bases). The V end lost 8 bases, the J end lost 5 bases, and 13 bases lay between the germline ends. Germline V lookup: CDR1 GTSNPN, CDR2 SVGIG (reference sequence). CDR3 length equals 12 residues. Here the CDR3 reads CALSGSDQPQHF. In DNA form, the CDR3 reads TGTGCCCTCTCAGGGTCCGATCAGCCCCAGCATTTT.

This clonotype was seen ten or more times. The rearrangement joins TRBV7-3 to TRBJ2-1; 7 bases are a match to TRBD2. Germline V lookup: CDR1 SGHTA, CDR2 FQGTGA. This CDR3 comprises 12 residues. V gave up 5 bases and J gave up 8 bases; unmatched junction bases: 3. The DNA of the CDR3 is TGTGCCAGCAGCCCGGGAGGATATGAGCAGTTCTTC. It specifies CASSPGGYEQFF.

This clonotype showed up many times. The chain carries TRBV6-1 and TRBJ1-5; the D gene is possibly TRBD1 (5 bases). Germline-derived CDR1 and CDR2 are MNHNS and SASEGT. The V gene lost 1 base and the J gene lost 4 bases, with 8 bases spanning the gap. The CDR3 has 14 amino acids. CDR3: CASSEDGANQPQHF. CDR3 DNA: TGTGCCAGCAGTGAAGACGGGGCAAATCAGCCCCAGCATTTT.

The chain uses TRBV12-3 or TRBV12-4 and TRBJ2-4; TRBD2 agrees at 7 bases. The CDR3 is 13 amino acids. J was trimmed by 3 bases and V by 5 bases; bases with no gene match: 1. CDR3 loop: CASSGDYKNIQYF. DNA of the CDR3: TGTGCCAGCAGTGGGGACTACAAAAACATTCAGTACTTC.

Many counts were recorded for this clonotype. The chain couples TRBV29-1 to TRBJ2-7; D gene ambiguous. CDR1 and CDR2 from the germline V gene are SQVTM and ANQGSEA. This CDR3 region has 12 residues. Trimming stripped 4 bases from V and 9 bases from J, with 16 bases between. The CDR3 protein is CSVVSEDKRQYF. As DNA, the CDR3 is TGCAGCGTTGTCTCCGAGGATAAAAGGCAGTACTTC.

About this clonotype: A much larger clone lies a single base off, so this may be a read error. The chain employs TRBV30 and TRBJ1-6; 7 bases map to TRBD1. The CDR3 contains 14 residues. With V trimmed by 2 bases and J by 7 bases, 5 bases remained unmatched. Germline V lookup: CDR1 GTSNPN, CDR2 SVGIG (reference sequence). CDR3 loop: CAWSIQGGNSPLHF. The CDR3 DNA sequence: TGTGCCTGGAGTATCCAGGGGGGAAATTCACCCCTCCACTTT.

This clonotype came up many times. The chain carries TRBV20-1 and TRBJ2-7; D uncertain. V was shortened by 3 bases and J by 3 bases, with 12 bases between the two germline ends. CDR3 length equals 13 residues. Germline CDR1 and CDR2: DFQATT and SNEGSKA (reference sequence). CDR3 in amino acids: CSARSVTDYEQYF. The CDR3 nucleotides are TGCAGTGCTAGGAGTGTAACTGACTACGAGCAGTACTTC.

The CDR3 region is CASTPSGGTLYEQYF. CDR3 DNA sequence: TGTGCCAGCACCCCGAGCGGGGGTACCCTATACGAGCAGTACTTC. This chain joins TRBV28 and TRBJ2-7, with TRBD2 matching over 8 bases. Germline loops: CDR1 MDHEN, CDR2 SYDVKM. After removal of 7 bases from V and 4 bases from J, the junction contained 12 bases not matched to a gene. The CDR3 consists of 15 residues.

This clonotype was picked up many times. The genes are TRBV4-1 and TRBJ2-7; 10 positions agree with TRBD2. There are 17 residues in the CDR3. The germline gives CDR1 MGHRA, CDR2 YSYEKL. Unmatched junction bases numbered 7, after V lost 0 bases and J lost 2 bases. The CDR3 DNA is TGCGCCAGCAGCCAAGATATGGGGACTAGCGTACCCTACGAGCAGTACTTC. Encoded protein: CASSQDMGTSVPYEQYF.

There are many counts of this clonotype. The chain couples TRBV12-3 or TRBV12-4 to TRBJ2-3, with D uncertain. The V and J ends lost 0 bases and 2 bases respectively, with 12 bases between them. CDR3 length: 16 residues. CDR3 region: CASSLAGNSPTDTQYF. The CDR3 bases are TGTGCCAGCAGTTTAGCGGGCAATTCCCCCACAGATACGCAGTATTTT.

Only a few counts were recorded for this clonotype. The chain employs TRBV24-1 and TRBJ2-2; D tentatively fits TRBD1 or TRBD2 (6 bases each). The ends were cut back, 5 bases at V and 7 bases at J, with 13 bases in the middle. The germline CDR1 and CDR2 sequences are KGHDR and SFDVKD. The length of the CDR3 is 14 residues. CDR3 DNA: TGTGCCACCAGTGGGGGGGCGCTGGACGGGGAGCTGTTTTTT. Protein product: CATSGGALDGELFF.

The V and J genes are TRBV29-1 and TRBJ2-2; 9 nucleotides align to TRBD1. The CDR3 has 13 residues. Germline values: CDR1 SQVTM, CDR2 ANQGSEA. The ends lost 7 bases at V and 7 bases at J; junction bases unmatched: 7. The CDR3 sequence: CSGRDRAGGELFF. As DNA, the CDR3 is TGCAGCGGCCGGGACAGGGCGGGCGGGGAGCTGTTTTTT.

V is TRBV19 and J is TRBJ1-1; 8 positions agree with TRBD1. Germline CDR1 and CDR2: LNHDA and SQIVND (reference sequence). V was clipped by 6 bases and J by 3 bases; unmatched bases: 9. This CDR3 spans 15 amino acids. The CDR3 coding sequence is TGTGCCAGTAGGATACAGGGGGTCTTTGACACTGAAGCTTTCTTT. As protein: CASRIQGVFDTEAFF.

This clonotype was counted ten times or more. The V and J genes are TRBV30 and TRBJ2-1; D not certain. The V gene lost 0 bases and the J gene lost 10 bases, with 7 bases spanning the gap. Germline V gene data show CDR1 as GTSNPN and CDR2 as SVGIG (reference sequence). CDR3 length equals 11 residues. The CDR3, as DNA: TGTGCCTGGAGTGTGATCGGGGAGCAGTTCTTC. This sequence encodes CAWSVIGEQFF.

The chain couples TRBV27 to TRBJ2-2; maybe TRBD2 (6 bases). V lost 4 bases and J 4 bases, leaving 16 bases between the germline ends. The CDR3 sequence is 16 residues long. Germline CDR1 MNHEY, CDR2 SMNVEV (reference sequence). In nucleotides, the CDR3 is TGTGCCAGCAGTTCAACAGGAGGGCAGTTCACCGGGGAGCTGTTTTTT. Its protein product is CASSSTGGQFTGELFF.

This sequence joins TRBV24-1 and TRBJ2-1, with D tentatively TRBD1 (6 bases). Germline loops: CDR1 KGHDR, CDR2 SFDVKD. Trimming cost V 3 bases and J 7 bases, with 9 bases left between them. The CDR3 totals 13 residues. The DNA of the CDR3 is TGTGCCACCAGTGATGGGGGCGAGAATGAGCAGTTCTTC. Amino acids: CATSDGGENEQFF.

The V call is TRBV6-2 or TRBV6-3, the J call TRBJ2-3; D unresolved. The CDR3 consists of 14 residues. Trimming removed 8 bases at V and 6 bases at J, with 18 bases between. In germline, CDR1 is MNHEY, CDR2 SVGEGT. The CDR3: CASQITSLGDTQYF. CDR3 sequence (DNA): TGTGCCAGCCAAATAACTTCGCTTGGGGATACGCAGTATTTT.

This clonotype was seen a handful of times. The chain couples TRBV12-3 or TRBV12-4 to TRBJ2-1; no clear D. The CDR3 has 12 residues. V gave up 5 bases and J gave up 1 base, with 3 bases separating them. CDR3 in amino acids: CASSRSYNEQFF. The DNA of the CDR3 is TGTGCCAGCAGTAGATCCTACAATGAGCAGTTCTTC.

A remark on this clonotype: No conserved phenylalanine or tryptophan is present at the end of the CDR3, so a read error is the likely explanation. The CDR3 sequence: CSARKGGNTGELFS. DNA of the CDR3: TGCAGTGCTAGAAAAGGGGGGAACACCGGGGAGCTGTTTTCT. The chain carries TRBV20-1 and TRBJ2-2; the D gene is possibly TRBD1 (6 bases). Germline lookup yields CDR1 DFQATT and CDR2 SNEGSKA (reference sequence). This CDR3 has 14 amino acids. V dropped 2 bases and J dropped 1 base, with 8 bases sitting between them.

This clonotype was seen repeatedly, ten times or more. This chain uses TRBV2 with TRBJ2-3; 10 bases fit TRBD2. The CDR3 length is 15 residues. Trimming cost V 7 bases and J 0 bases; bases outside gene matches: 4. In germline, CDR1 is SNHLY, CDR2 FYNNEI. The CDR3 region is CASTLAGVSTDTQYF. The CDR3 DNA follows: TGTGCCAGCACCCTAGCGGGAGTAAGCACAGATACGCAGTATTTT.

The CDR3 is CASRPWGRGGTGELFF. The CDR3 DNA sequence: TGTGCCAGCAGACCATGGGGCAGGGGAGGCACCGGGGAGCTGTTTTTT. The chain joins TRBV27 to TRBJ2-2; D may correspond to TRBD1 or TRBD2 (6 bases each). With 6 bases removed from V and 4 bases from J, the gap between germline ends came to 18 bases. CDR1 and CDR2 (germline): MNHEY, SMNVEV (reference sequence). CDR3 size: 16 residues.